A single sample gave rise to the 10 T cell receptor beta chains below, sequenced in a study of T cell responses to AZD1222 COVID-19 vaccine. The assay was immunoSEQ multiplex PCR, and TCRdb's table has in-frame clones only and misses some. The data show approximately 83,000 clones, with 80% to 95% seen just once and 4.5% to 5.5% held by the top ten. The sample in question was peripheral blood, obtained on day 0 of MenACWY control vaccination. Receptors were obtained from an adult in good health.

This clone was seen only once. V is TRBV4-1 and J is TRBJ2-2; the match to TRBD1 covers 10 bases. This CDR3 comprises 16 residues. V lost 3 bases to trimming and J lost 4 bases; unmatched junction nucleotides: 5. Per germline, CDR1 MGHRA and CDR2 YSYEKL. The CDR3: CASSHLGQGVTGELFF. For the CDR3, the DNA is TGCGCCAGCAGCCACCTAGGACAGGGGGTCACCGGGGAGCTGTTTTTT.

The CDR3: CASSMLASGNYNEQFF. The CDR3 DNA follows: TGTGCCAGTAGTATGCTGGCTAGCGGGAACTACAATGAGCAGTTCTTC. The chain is built from TRBV19 and TRBJ2-1; 9 positions match TRBD2. The CDR3 contains 16 residues. CDR1 is LNHDA and CDR2 is SQIVND in the germline V gene (reference sequence). The junction had 6 bases not matched to a gene; V was cut back by 3 bases and J by 3 bases.

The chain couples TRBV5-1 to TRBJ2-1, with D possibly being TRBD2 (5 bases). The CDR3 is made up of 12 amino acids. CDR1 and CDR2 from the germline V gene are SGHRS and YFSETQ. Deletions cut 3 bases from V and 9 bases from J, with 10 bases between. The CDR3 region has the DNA TGCGCCAGCAGCTCGACTATCGGTGAGCAGTTCTTC. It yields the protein CASSSTIGEQFF.

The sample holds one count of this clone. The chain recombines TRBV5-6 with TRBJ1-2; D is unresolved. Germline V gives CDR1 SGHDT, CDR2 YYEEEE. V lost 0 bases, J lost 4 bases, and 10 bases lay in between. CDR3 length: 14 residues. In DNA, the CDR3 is TGTGCCAGCAGCTTGGGCCCGAACGGCTATGGCTACACCTTC. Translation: CASSLGPNGYGYTF. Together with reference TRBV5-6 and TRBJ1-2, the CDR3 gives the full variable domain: DAGVTQSPTHLIKTRGQQVTLRCSPKSGHDTVSWYQQALGQGPQFIFQYYEEEERQRGNFPDRFSGHQFPNYSSELNVNALLLGDSALYLCASSLGPNGYGYTFGSGTRLTVV.

The CDR3 DNA reads TGTGCCAGCAGCTTAAGCGGGGGATCCTACGAGCAGTACTTC. As protein: CASSLSGGSYEQYF. The rearrangement joins TRBV7-2 to TRBJ2-7, with 8 bases lining up with TRBD2. The trim removed 2 bases at V and 1 base at J, leaving 1 base unmatched. Germline lookup yields CDR1 SGHTA and CDR2 FQGNSA. The CDR3 covers 14 residues.

The DNA of the CDR3 is TGCGCCAGCAGCCCCGGGGGCATCTACGAGCAGTACTTC. Amino acids: CASSPGGIYEQYF. The V gene is TRBV4-3, the J gene TRBJ2-7; D tentatively reads TRBD1 or TRBD2 (6 bases each). Germline V gene data show CDR1 as LGHNA and CDR2 as YSLEER. V was cut by 4 bases and J by 3 bases, with 10 bases left in between. The CDR3 runs to 13 residues.

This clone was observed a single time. In DNA, the CDR3 is TGTGCCAGCAAGGTGCGGGACAGTTATGGCTACACCTTC. Translated: CASKVRDSYGYTF. V and J are TRBV27 and TRBJ1-2; 7 bases fit TRBD1. The germline V gene has CDR1 MNHEY and CDR2 SMNVEV (reference sequence). The V and J ends lost 7 bases and 5 bases, in that order; junction bases with no gene match: 7. The CDR3 contains 13 residues.

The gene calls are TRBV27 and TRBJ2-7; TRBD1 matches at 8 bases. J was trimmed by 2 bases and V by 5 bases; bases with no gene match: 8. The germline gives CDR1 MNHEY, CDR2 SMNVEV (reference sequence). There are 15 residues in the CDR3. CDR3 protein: CASSRTGGSTYEQYF. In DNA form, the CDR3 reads TGTGCCAGCAGTCGAACAGGGGGGAGCACCTACGAGCAGTACTTC.

The CDR3: CASSPAHSGEKLFF. The CDR3 DNA reads TGTGCCAGCAGCCCCGCACATTCGGGTGAAAAACTGTTTTTT. The chain joins TRBV7-9 to TRBJ1-4; the D is unclear. This CDR3 region has 14 residues. The V gene's germline CDR1 is SEHNR and CDR2 FQNEAQ (reference sequence). V was clipped by 5 bases and J by 7 bases, with 14 bases between them.

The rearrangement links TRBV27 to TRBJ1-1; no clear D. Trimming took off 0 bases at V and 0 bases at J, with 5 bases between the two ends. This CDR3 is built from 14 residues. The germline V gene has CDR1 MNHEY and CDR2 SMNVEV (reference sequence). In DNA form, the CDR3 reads TGTGCCAGCAGTTTATCCCGTATGAACACTGAAGCTTTCTTT. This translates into CASSLSRMNTEAFF.